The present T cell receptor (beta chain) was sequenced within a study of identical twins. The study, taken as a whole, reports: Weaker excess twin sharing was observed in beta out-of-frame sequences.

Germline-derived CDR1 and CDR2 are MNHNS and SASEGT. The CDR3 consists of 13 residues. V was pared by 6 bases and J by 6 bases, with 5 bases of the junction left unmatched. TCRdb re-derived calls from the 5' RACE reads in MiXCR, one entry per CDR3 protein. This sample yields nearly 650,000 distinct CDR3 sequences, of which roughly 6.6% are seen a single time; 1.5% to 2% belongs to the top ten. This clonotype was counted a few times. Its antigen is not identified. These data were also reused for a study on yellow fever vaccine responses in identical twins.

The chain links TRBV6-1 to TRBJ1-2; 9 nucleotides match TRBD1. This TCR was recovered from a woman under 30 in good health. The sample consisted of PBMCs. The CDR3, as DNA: TGTGCCAGCAGCACAGGGGGCGCGAATGGCTACACCTTC. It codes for CASSTGGANGYTF.